The 26 T cell receptor beta chains given below trace back to one sample, sequenced in a study of blood T cell repertoires in COVID-19. Repertoires were generated with immunoSEQ multiplex PCR, while TCRdb's copy carries only in-frame clones and drops some. The data contain about 260,000 clones, just under 90% of them singletons. The specimen sequenced was PBMCs or T cells enriched from blood (not recorded which). The receptors come from a man over 45 who had been exposed to COVID-19.

CDR3 region: CASSERAGGDYGYTF. DNA for the CDR3: TGTGCCAGCAGTGAAAGGGCGGGGGGCGATTATGGCTACACCTTC. The chain employs TRBV6-1 and TRBJ1-2; a possible D gene is TRBD1 (6 bases). The V and J ends lost 2 bases and 5 bases respectively, with 15 bases between them. CDR3 length equals 15 residues. Germline assignment: CDR1 MNHNS and CDR2 SASEGT.

V usage is TRBV5-6 and J usage is TRBJ2-7; 7 nucleotides agree with TRBD2. This CDR3 region has 13 residues. Germline CDR1 SGHDT, CDR2 YYEEEE. V lost 5 bases, J lost 5 bases, and 7 bases stayed unmatched. CDR3 bases: TGTGCCAGCAGTCCCTGGACTAGAAACGAGCAGTACTTC. It is translated as CASSPWTRNEQYF.

The chain carries TRBV5-4 and TRBJ1-6; D remains ambiguous. The length of the CDR3 is 15 residues. The V end lost 5 bases, the J end lost 10 bases, and 19 bases lay between the germline ends. Germline assignment: CDR1 SGHNT and CDR2 YYREEE (reference sequence). CDR3 sequence (DNA): TGTGCCAGCAGTTCCCGGTCCGGGGTGGACTCACCCCTCCACTTT. Translating it yields CASSSRSGVDSPLHF.

The V and J genes are TRBV2 and TRBJ1-4, with D possibly being TRBD1 (6 bases). CDR3 length: 19 residues. In germline, CDR1 is SNHLY, CDR2 FYNNEI. Trimming removed 6 bases from V and 3 bases from J, with 26 bases in between. The CDR3: CASSRNVPGQGSANEKLFF. CDR3 coding DNA: TGTGCCAGCAGCCGGAATGTCCCGGGACAAGGATCGGCTAATGAAAAACTGTTTTTT.

The chain has TRBV7-3 and TRBJ1-2, with D maybe TRBD1 (5 bases). The CDR3 is 14 residues long. The V end lost 5 bases, the J end lost 5 bases, and 15 bases lay between the germline ends. CDR1 and CDR2 from the germline V gene are SGHTA and FQGTGA. The CDR3 DNA reads as TGTGCCAGCAGCCTAGTGGGGGGTGTGTATGGCTACACCTTC. It specifies CASSLVGGVYGYTF.

This chain connects TRBV7-2 to TRBJ2-2; 7 nucleotides agree with TRBD1. CDR1 and CDR2 (germline): SGHTA, FQGNSA. The V segment lost 4 bases and the J segment 5 bases; nucleotides outside the gene matches: 1. The CDR3 covers 13 residues. CDR3 in amino acids: CASSSQGTGELFF. CDR3 nucleotides: TGTGCCAGCAGCTCACAGGGGACCGGGGAGCTGTTTTTT.

The CDR3 reads CASSSDRARGEQYV. As DNA, the CDR3 is TGTGCCAGCAGCTCGGACAGGGCTAGGGGGGAGCAGTACGTC. J is TRBJ2-7 and V is TRBV13; 8 bases map to TRBD1. J was trimmed by 7 bases and V by 4 bases; bases with no gene match: 9. The V gene's germline CDR1 is PRHDT and CDR2 FYEKMQ (reference sequence). The CDR3 is made up of 14 amino acids.

The rearrangement links TRBV2 to TRBJ1-5; 7 positions match TRBD1. The CDR3 length is 15 residues. V was pared by 6 bases and J by 3 bases, with 8 bases of the junction left unmatched. Germline V lookup: CDR1 SNHLY, CDR2 FYNNEI. The chain's CDR3 is CASRVGTEDNQPQHF. The CDR3 DNA follows: TGTGCCAGCAGGGTGGGGACAGAAGACAATCAGCCCCAGCATTTT. The full variable domain, with the rest looked up from reference TRBV2 and TRBJ1-5, is EPEVTQTPSHQVTQMGQEVILRCVPISNHLYFYWYRQILGQKVEFLVSFYNNEISEKSEIFDDQFSVERPDGSNFTLKIRSTKLEDSAMYFCASRVGTEDNQPQHFGDGTRLSIL.

This chain connects TRBV7-6 to TRBJ1-2; the match to TRBD1 covers 11 bases. The CDR3 contains 15 residues. V shed 3 bases and J 7 bases; nucleotides not matched to a gene: 7. Germline CDR1 SGHVS, CDR2 FNYEAQ. CDR3 nucleotides: TGTGCCAGCAGCTTGTCCGGGACAGGGGGTTTTGGCTACACCTTC. The encoded protein is CASSLSGTGGFGYTF.

The chain links TRBV11-2 to TRBJ1-2; D uncertain. CDR3 size: 13 residues. V was shortened by 10 bases and J by 2 bases, with 14 bases between the two germline ends. Germline CDR1 and CDR2: SGHAT and FQNNGV. The CDR3 DNA reads TGTGCCATCAAAAGCAAGATGAACTATGGCTACACCTTC. Translating it yields CAIKSKMNYGYTF.

V gene TRBV24-1 combines with J gene TRBJ2-1, with 8 bases identical to TRBD2. The CDR3 runs to 15 residues. Germline CDR1 is KGHDR and CDR2 is SFDVKD. Losses at the gene ends were 4 bases for V and 8 bases for J; bases not matched to a gene: 9. The CDR3 loop reads CATSDVGGVSDEQFF. In nucleotides, the CDR3 is TGTGCCACCAGTGACGTCGGGGGGGTTAGCGATGAGCAGTTCTTC.

The chain links TRBV5-1 to TRBJ2-3; 7 positions match TRBD2. Germline values: CDR1 SGHRS, CDR2 YFSETQ. V lost 6 bases, J lost 5 bases, and 15 bases stayed unmatched. CDR3 size: 16 residues. CDR3 coding DNA: TGCGCCAGCAACTTCCTGAATGGGGGGGAAGGAGATACGCAGTATTTT. This encodes CASNFLNGGEGDTQYF.

V gene TRBV11-2 combines with J gene TRBJ2-3; a weak D match, TRBD2 (5 bases). The germline V gene has CDR1 SGHAT and CDR2 FQNNGV. Trimming removed 1 base from V and 2 bases from J, with 13 bases in between. This CDR3 spans 16 amino acids. DNA for the CDR3: TGTGCCAGCAGCTTAGTCGTTGGGAGCCCCACAGATACGCAGTATTTT. Residues: CASSLVVGSPTDTQYF.

J is TRBJ2-2 and V is TRBV6-6; the D gene is possibly TRBD1 (7 bases). CDR1 MNHNY and CDR2 SVGAGI come from the germline V gene (reference sequence). The ends were cut back, 4 bases at V and 9 bases at J, with 18 bases in the middle. This CDR3 comprises 15 residues. Here the CDR3 reads CASSSPGQTRWELFF. The CDR3 nucleotides are TGTGCCAGCAGTTCCCCGGGACAGACTAGGTGGGAGCTGTTTTTT.

The chain carries TRBV5-1 and TRBJ1-1, with D perhaps TRBD1 (5 bases). Germline V gene data show CDR1 as SGHRS and CDR2 as YFSETQ. The CDR3 consists of 13 residues. Trimming took 6 bases from V and 2 from J, leaving 11 bases between them. CDR3 amino acids: CASTRGGNTEAFF. CDR3 DNA sequence: TGCGCCAGCACCCGGGGGGGTAACACTGAAGCTTTCTTT.

The rearrangement joins TRBV28 to TRBJ1-3; perhaps TRBD1 as D (5 bases). Germline loops: CDR1 MDHEN, CDR2 SYDVKM. This CDR3 is 13 amino acids long. V was clipped by 5 bases and J by 4 bases, with 9 bases between them. The CDR3 nucleotides read TGTGCCAGCAGTCAGGGTCTCGGAAACACCATATATTTT. Its protein product is CASSQGLGNTIYF.

The rearrangement links TRBV27 to TRBJ2-5; the D gene is possibly TRBD1 (6 bases). The length of the CDR3 is 19 residues. Looked up from germline, CDR1 is MNHEY and CDR2 is SMNVEV (reference sequence). The germline V and J ends were trimmed by 0 bases and 2 bases, with 22 bases remaining between them. In DNA, the CDR3 is TGTGCCAGCAGTTTATCCCCACCGCTGACAGGCCTATCGCAAGAGACCCAGTACTTC. Its protein product is CASSLSPPLTGLSQETQYF.

The V and J genes are TRBV15 and TRBJ2-7, with 12 positions matching TRBD1. The CDR3 runs 14 residues. V lost 0 bases to trimming and J lost 10 bases; unmatched junction nucleotides: 4. The germline V gene encodes CDR1 LNHNV and CDR2 YYDKDF (reference sequence). The CDR3 DNA reads TGTGCCACCAGCAGAGATAGGGACAGGGGGCCCCAGTACGTC. It translates to CATSRDRDRGPQYV.

V usage is TRBV28 and J usage is TRBJ1-1, with unresolved D. V was trimmed by 2 bases and J by 2 bases, leaving 15 bases between them. This CDR3 contains 16 residues. The germline V gene encodes CDR1 MDHEN and CDR2 SYDVKM. The CDR3 DNA follows: TGTGCCAGCAGTTTAATCCAGGAAGCAATCAACACTGAAGCTTTCTTT. Its translation is CASSLIQEAINTEAFF.

This clone has just one count. This chain links TRBV18 with TRBJ2-5, with TRBD1 matching 9 bases. Unmatched junction bases numbered 5, after V lost 1 base and J lost 5 bases. This CDR3 has 15 amino acids. The V gene's germline CDR1 is KGHSH and CDR2 LQKENI. The CDR3 DNA is TGTGCCAGCTCACCACTACAGGGGGCGGTGGAGACCCAGTACTTC. It translates to CASSPLQGAVETQYF.

This chain joins TRBV4-1 and TRBJ1-1; tentative D call: TRBD1 (6 bases). CDR3 length: 14 residues. Germline V gene sequence: CDR1 MGHRA, CDR2 YSYEKL. Trimming cost V 4 bases and J 3 bases, with 12 bases left between them. CDR3 sequence: CASSRKDRDTEAFF. In DNA, the CDR3 is TGCGCCAGCAGCCGGAAGGACAGAGACACTGAAGCTTTCTTT.

This chain's CDR3 is CASSISGIKNIQYF. In nucleotides, the CDR3 is TGCGCCAGCAGTATAAGCGGCATCAAAAACATTCAGTACTTC. The V gene is TRBV5-1, the J gene TRBJ2-4, with a possible D match to TRBD2 (5 bases). From germline, CDR1 is SGHRS and CDR2 YFSETQ. This CDR3 is built from 14 residues. The V end lost 5 bases, the J end lost 3 bases, and 12 bases lay between the germline ends.

This chain links TRBV18 with TRBJ1-3; 7 nucleotides match TRBD1. The CDR3 is 16 residues long. The germline CDR1 and CDR2 sequences are KGHSH and LQKENI. V was pared by 1 base and J by 0 bases, with 3 bases of the junction left unmatched. The DNA of the CDR3 is TGTGCCAGCTCACCACAGGGACAGAGCTCTGGAAACACCATATATTTT. This codes for CASSPQGQSSGNTIYF.

This clone was observed a handful of times. The gene calls are TRBV5-1 and TRBJ2-6; maybe TRBD1 (5 bases). CDR3 length equals 14 residues. Germline CDR1 reads SGHRS; CDR2 reads YFSETQ. Deletions cut 6 bases from V and 0 bases from J, with 7 bases between. CDR3 coding DNA: TGCGCCAGCACAGGGCGCTCTGGGGCCAACGTCCTGACTTTC. It yields the protein CASTGRSGANVLTF.

This sequence joins TRBV28 and TRBJ1-2; D gene ambiguous. The CDR3 totals 12 residues. Trimming stripped 6 bases from V and 5 bases from J, with 10 bases between. The V gene's germline CDR1 is MDHEN and CDR2 SYDVKM. The CDR3 reads CASSSTSYGYTF. The CDR3 DNA sequence: TGTGCCAGCAGCTCGACATCTTATGGCTACACCTTC.

V usage is TRBV5-6 and J usage is TRBJ1-5; D not resolved. Trimming removed 1 base at V and 0 bases at J, with 8 bases between. Germline CDR1 and CDR2: SGHDT and YYEEEE. The CDR3 is made up of 15 amino acids. In nucleotides, the CDR3 is TGTGCCAGCAGCTTGTACAGTTATAGCAATCAGCCCCAGCATTTT. Protein product: CASSLYSYSNQPQHF. The full variable domain, with the rest looked up from reference TRBV5-6 and TRBJ1-5, is DAGVTQSPTHLIKTRGQQVTLRCSPKSGHDTVSWYQQALGQGPQFIFQYYEEEERQRGNFPDRFSGHQFPNYSSELNVNALLLGDSALYLCASSLYSYSNQPQHFGDGTRLSIL.